This T cell receptor beta chain was profiled in a study of shared clonotypes between healthy human individuals. There were only Caucasian adults among the donors, and all lived in Nashville, Tennessee. Genomic DNA for unsorted samples, which was extracted with the QIAamp DNA Blood Mini kit, came from 81 million or so PBMCs. The CDR3 consists of 12 residues. CDR1 and CDR2 from the germline V gene are SGHAT and FQNNGV. For every subset, genomic DNA was evenly distributed across several immunoSEQ plates. Profiling relied on immunoSEQ multiplex PCR, and the TCRdb table lists in-frame clones only, not all of them. The sample has about half a million clones; more than 65% are singletons.

The chain employs TRBV11-2 and TRBJ1-1; D may be TRBD1 (6 bases). The sample consisted of PBMCs. This sequence originates from a woman in her forties in good health. Some clones in this sample may be carry-over from other donors' samples. Here the CDR3 reads CASDRPNTEAFF. The CDR3 region has the DNA TGTGCGTCGGACAGACCGAACACTGAAGCTTTCTTT.